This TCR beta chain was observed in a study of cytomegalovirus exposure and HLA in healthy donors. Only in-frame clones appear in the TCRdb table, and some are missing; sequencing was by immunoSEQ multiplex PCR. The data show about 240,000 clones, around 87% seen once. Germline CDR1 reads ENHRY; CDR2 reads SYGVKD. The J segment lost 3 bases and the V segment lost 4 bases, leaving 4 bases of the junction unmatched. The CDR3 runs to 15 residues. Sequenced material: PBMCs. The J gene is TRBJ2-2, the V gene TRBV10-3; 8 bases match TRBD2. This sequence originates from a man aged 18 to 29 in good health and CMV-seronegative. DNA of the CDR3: TGTGCCATCAGTGTGCGGGGGGCGGACACCGGGGAGCTGTTTTTT. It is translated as CAISVRGADTGELFF.